Listed here are 13 T cell receptor beta chains from one sample, sequenced in a study of T-cell reconstitution after alpha-beta-depleted transplantation in children. The TCRbeta library was prepared with unique molecular identifiers. TCRdb reprocessed the PCR reads with MiXCR, giving one entry per CDR3 protein. The profile shows 700,000 or so distinct CDR3 sequences, approximately 14% of them singletons. This material consisted of PBMCs, taken before TCRalphabeta/CD19-depleted stem cell transplant. These receptors all stem from a girl aged 2 to 10 with congenital amegakaryocytic thrombocytopenia, due to receive a stem cell transplant.

This clonotype has only a few counts. The gene calls are TRBV3-1 and TRBJ2-1; a weak D match, TRBD1 (5 bases). V was trimmed by 3 bases and J by 8 bases, leaving 14 bases between them. This CDR3 comprises 14 residues. The germline gives CDR1 LGHDT, CDR2 YNNKEL (reference sequence). This chain's CDR3 is CASSQRTLGDEQFF. CDR3 nucleotides: TGTGCCAGCAGCCAGAGGACGCTAGGGGATGAGCAGTTCTTC.

The chain employs TRBV7-9 and TRBJ2-1; 11 bases map to TRBD2. Germline V gives CDR1 SEHNR, CDR2 FQNEAQ (reference sequence). There are 15 residues in the CDR3. With 6 bases clipped from V and 7 bases from J, the junction kept 8 bases outside the gene matches. The CDR3 is CASRPTSGKRNEQFF. DNA for the CDR3: TGTGCCAGCAGGCCGACTAGCGGGAAAAGGAATGAGCAGTTCTTC.

This clonotype came up many times. J is TRBJ2-7 and V is TRBV6-1, with unresolved D. The CDR3 is 13 residues long. CDR1 and CDR2 from the germline V gene are MNHNS and SASEGT. V was shortened by 1 base and J by 2 bases, with 6 bases between the two germline ends. The CDR3 bases are TGTGCCAGCAGTGAAGTTCTCACCTACGAGCAGTACTTC. It codes for CASSEVLTYEQYF.

Only a few counts were recorded for this clonotype. V usage is TRBV12-3 or TRBV12-4 and J usage is TRBJ2-1; 12 bases match TRBD2. V gave up 5 bases and J gave up 8 bases; unmatched junction bases: 16. The CDR3 length is 18 residues. The CDR3: CASSRGLAGTWFLDEQFF. The CDR3 bases are TGTGCCAGCAGTCGCGGACTAGCGGGAACGTGGTTTCTCGATGAGCAGTTCTTC.

This chain connects TRBV7-6 to TRBJ2-3; TRBD2 agrees at 10 bases. Unmatched junction bases numbered 5, after V lost 5 bases and J lost 3 bases. This CDR3 region has 15 residues. The germline CDR1 and CDR2 sequences are SGHVS and FNYEAQ. Here the CDR3 reads CASSTSGISTDTQYF. The CDR3 DNA is TGTGCCAGCAGCACTAGCGGGATAAGTACAGATACGCAGTATTTT.

This clonotype has a handful of counts. The gene calls are TRBV7-8 and TRBJ2-6, with TRBD1 as a possible D gene (5 bases). This CDR3 has 16 residues. The V and J ends lost 6 bases and 0 bases respectively, with 12 bases between them. CDR1 is SGHVS, CDR2 FQNEAQ, per germline. For the CDR3, the DNA is TGTGCCAGCAGGCAGGGTCGCCTCTCTGGGGCCAACGTCCTGACTTTC. It translates to CASRQGRLSGANVLTF.

This clonotype was observed many times. This sequence joins TRBV20-1 and TRBJ2-7, with 9 nucleotides matching TRBD1. This CDR3 region has 13 residues. Germline-derived CDR1 and CDR2 are DFQATT and SNEGSKA (reference sequence). V lost 6 bases to trimming and J lost 3 bases; unmatched junction nucleotides: 6. The CDR3 is CSAWDRVSYEQYF. The CDR3 DNA sequence: TGCAGTGCATGGGACAGGGTAAGCTACGAGCAGTACTTC.

Notes on this clonotype: A junction boundary mismatches the germline segment, possibly from a read error. This chain uses TRBV18 with TRBJ2-5; a possible D gene is TRBD1 (5 bases). The CDR3 has 13 amino acids. Germline loops: CDR1 KGHSH, CDR2 LQKENI. CDR3 in DNA: TGTGCCAGCTCACCAAGCAGGGAAGAGACCCAGTCCTTC. Translation: CASSPSREETQSF.

The rearrangement uses TRBV5-1 and TRBJ2-7, with D possibly TRBD2 on 5 matching bases. V was cut by 7 bases and J by 3 bases, with 11 bases left in between. In germline, CDR1 is SGHRS, CDR2 YFSETQ. CDR3 size: 12 residues. CDR3 in DNA: TGCGCCAGCCGGGATGGAAACTACGAGCAGTACTTC. Residues: CASRDGNYEQYF.

Many counts were recorded for this clonotype. The chain joins TRBV6-5 to TRBJ1-2; 8 nucleotides agree with TRBD1. The CDR3 extends over 13 amino acids. The J segment lost 4 bases and the V segment lost 7 bases, leaving 5 bases of the junction unmatched. Germline assignment: CDR1 MNHEY and CDR2 SVGAGI. The CDR3 loop is CASIRDRSYGYTF. In DNA, the CDR3 is TGTGCCAGCATTCGGGACAGGAGCTATGGCTACACCTTC.

This clonotype has ten or more counts. The chain has TRBV7-9 and TRBJ2-3; 14 bases map to TRBD2. The CDR3 has 17 residues. After removal of 6 bases from V and 2 bases from J, the junction contained 7 bases not matched to a gene. Germline V CDR1 and CDR2: SEHNR, FQNEAQ (reference sequence). The CDR3 spells CASSTGTSGSYTDTQYF. The CDR3 DNA reads as TGTGCCAGCAGTACCGGGACTAGCGGGAGTTACACAGATACGCAGTATTTT.

This clonotype was observed a handful of times. The genes are TRBV20-1 and TRBJ2-7, with TRBD2 identical over 8 bases. CDR3 length equals 15 residues. CDR1 and CDR2 (germline): DFQATT, SNEGSKA (reference sequence). Losses at the gene ends were 3 bases for V and 1 base for J; bases not matched to a gene: 8. CDR3 coding DNA: TGCAGTGCTAGTCGGACTAGCCGGGCATCCTACGAGCAGTACTTC. Translation: CSASRTSRASYEQYF.

Many counts were recorded for this clonotype. V is TRBV12-3 or TRBV12-4 and J is TRBJ2-1, with TRBD2 matching over 8 bases. V was clipped by 6 bases and J by 3 bases; unmatched bases: 7. The CDR3 is made up of 15 amino acids. The CDR3 here is CASSLSGSGYNEQFF. CDR3 coding DNA: TGTGCCAGCAGCCTCAGCGGGAGCGGCTACAATGAGCAGTTCTTC.